Listed here are 14 T cell receptor beta chains from one sample, sequenced in a study of response to subunit inactivated influenza vaccine. MiXCR, run by TCRdb on the RT-PCR reads, gives a single entry per CDR3 protein. The table has around 530,000 distinct CDR3 sequences, 16% seen once. Sample: CD4+ T cells sorted from PBMCs, taken less than 25 months after vaccination. The receptors were gathered from a man between 50 and 69 years old who received an inactivated influenza vaccine.

In its sample, this clonotype was seen a few times. V gene TRBV20-1 combines with J gene TRBJ2-1, with D possibly matching TRBD2 (6 bases). The CDR3 is 14 amino acids. V shed 3 bases and J shed 9 bases, with 18 bases lying between them. Germline V gene lookup returns CDR1 DFQATT and CDR2 SNEGSKA (reference sequence). CDR3 protein: CSASVGLRPREQFF. CDR3 bases: TGCAGTGCTAGTGTGGGACTGCGCCCCCGTGAGCAGTTCTTC.

In its sample, this clonotype was seen many times. The rearrangement joins TRBV20-1 to TRBJ1-1; 8 bases agree with TRBD1. From germline, CDR1 is DFQATT and CDR2 SNEGSKA (reference sequence). V gave up 6 bases and J gave up 1 base; unmatched junction bases: 7. CDR3 length: 14 amino acids. DNA for the CDR3: TGCAGTGCCCTCGGCGGGACAGGGAACACTGAAGCTTTCTTT. Translated, it gives CSALGGTGNTEAFF.

This clonotype was picked up a small number of times. V gene TRBV20-1 combines with J gene TRBJ2-7; D is perhaps TRBD1 (6 bases). The length of the CDR3 is 14 residues. CDR1 is DFQATT, CDR2 SNEGSKA, per germline (reference sequence). Trimming pared 5 bases from V and 0 bases from J, leaving 14 bases between. The CDR3 is CSASRRGYSYEQYF. CDR3 nucleotides: TGCAGTGCTTCCCGCAGGGGCTACTCCTACGAGCAGTACTTC.

This clonotype showed up many times. The CDR3 DNA reads TGTGCCAGCAGTTTATGGGGCCAAGAGACCCAGTACTTC. This translates into CASSLWGQETQYF. The rearrangement joins TRBV12-3 or TRBV12-4 to TRBJ2-5, with unresolved D. Trimming stripped 2 bases from V and 1 base from J, with 5 bases between. This CDR3 spans 13 amino acids.

J is TRBJ1-1 and V is TRBV6-2 or TRBV6-3, with D perhaps TRBD1 (5 bases). CDR3 length equals 15 residues. Trimming removed 0 bases at V and 8 bases at J, with 16 bases between. Germline CDR1 reads MNHEY; CDR2 reads SVGEGT. This CDR3 is CASSYSRQGSSEAFF. The CDR3 DNA reads as TGTGCCAGCAGTTACTCAAGGCAGGGTTCCTCAGAAGCTTTCTTT.

Concerning this clonotype: A much more abundant neighbour one base away suggests this may be a read error. The chain uses TRBV11-2 and TRBJ2-2; D ambiguous. V was trimmed by 1 base and J by 4 bases, leaving 4 bases between them. Germline loops: CDR1 SGHAT, CDR2 FQNNGV. The CDR3 is made up of 13 amino acids. CDR3: CASSLVLTGELFF. CDR3 nucleotides: TGTGCCAGCAGCTTAGTTCTCACCGGGGAGCTGTTTTTT.

The V call is TRBV7-2, the J call TRBJ2-1; the D gene is possibly TRBD2 (6 bases). Germline V gene data show CDR1 as SGHTA and CDR2 as FQGNSA. Trimming cost V 5 bases and J 1 base, with 15 bases left between them. The CDR3 spans 16 residues. The CDR3 DNA follows: TGTGCCAGCAGCCCGCGATGGGGGACTTCCTACAATGAGCAGTTCTTC. It codes for CASSPRWGTSYNEQFF.

The rearrangement joins TRBV20-1 to TRBJ2-5, with D perhaps given as TRBD1 or TRBD2 (5 bases each). The CDR3 contains 12 residues. Germline lookup yields CDR1 DFQATT and CDR2 SNEGSKA (reference sequence). V shed 4 bases and J shed 4 bases, with 10 bases lying between them. The CDR3 bases are TGCAGTGCTAATGGTGGGGGAGAGACCCAGTACTTC. Translated: CSANGGGETQYF.

This clonotype was counted only a few times. The chain links TRBV12-3 or TRBV12-4 to TRBJ2-3; D not resolved. The CDR3 extends over 11 amino acids. The V gene lost 10 bases and the J gene lost 8 bases, with 13 bases spanning the gap. CDR3 DNA: TGTGCCACCCTGTGGATCGGTACGCAGTATTTT. Protein: CATLWIGTQYF.

This clonotype turned up a few times. This chain connects TRBV5-1 to TRBJ2-2; TRBD2 matches at 10 bases. With V trimmed by 4 bases and J by 3 bases, 6 bases remained unmatched. The CDR3 runs to 16 residues. The germline V gene encodes CDR1 SGHRS and CDR2 YFSETQ. The CDR3 protein is CASSRSGRTDTGELFF. DNA of the CDR3: TGCGCCAGCAGCCGTAGCGGGAGGACGGACACCGGGGAGCTGTTTTTT.

The chain employs TRBV19 and TRBJ1-6; D is unclear. CDR1 is LNHDA and CDR2 is SQIVND in the germline V gene (reference sequence). There are 15 residues in the CDR3. The V end was cut by 4 bases, the J end by 7 bases, with 14 bases between. CDR3 DNA: TGTGCCAGTAGTAGTGTCTCAGTTGGGAATTCACCCCTCCACTTT. This translates into CASSSVSVGNSPLHF.

This clonotype was counted only a few times. The chain carries TRBV29-1 and TRBJ2-1; D tentatively reads TRBD1 or TRBD2 (6 bases each). The CDR3 runs to 13 residues. The V and J ends lost 7 bases and 7 bases respectively, with 17 bases between them. CDR1 is SQVTM, CDR2 ANQGSEA, per germline. The CDR3 loop reads CSGSLGGVNEQFF. For the CDR3, the DNA is TGCAGCGGCTCTTTGGGGGGCGTGAATGAGCAGTTCTTC.

J is TRBJ1-1 and V is TRBV4-2, with a weak D call TRBD1 (5 bases). Germline CDR1 LGHNA, CDR2 YNFKEQ. V was cut by 4 bases and J by 5 bases, with 17 bases left in between. CDR3 length: 15 residues. CDR3 sequence: CASSPNRKLRTEAFF. In DNA, the CDR3 is TGTGCCAGCAGCCCAAACAGGAAGCTGAGGACTGAAGCTTTCTTT.

Concerning this clonotype: One junction end disagrees with the germline gene, perhaps due to a read error. V usage is TRBV6-1 and J usage is TRBJ1-2; D is unresolved. There are 15 residues in the CDR3. Germline CDR1 reads MNHNS; CDR2 reads SASEGT. The CDR3 region is CASSLRGNHLSLQAF. CDR3 coding DNA: TGTGCCAGCAGCCTCAGAGGCAACCACCTCTCGCTACAAGCCTTC.